The clone carrying this TCR beta chain occurred once. Its specificity is not known. In TCRdb, the reads were re-called with MiXCR into one record per CDR3 protein. This table holds fewer than 850,000 distinct CDR3 sequences, 25% to 35% found once. The data are from a study of T cell repertoires in cytomegalovirus infection. Study as a whole: Alongside well-studied HLA-B-restricted CMV epitopes, recently identified HLA-C-restricted CMV epitopes were also used. Signatures in public TCR beta sequences pointed to both CMV infection and matching HLA type. Study-wide findings and caveats: Cumulated frequencies of public TCR beta families served to identify carriers of CMV plus the relevant HLA. HLA-C-restricted CMV-specific TCR beta clonotypes prevailed in the ex vivo response.

Germline V gene data show CDR1 as MGHRA and CDR2 as YSYEKL. V was pared by 0 bases and J by 0 bases, with 11 bases between. This CDR3 has 16 amino acids. The receptor comes from a human donor in good health (CMV status not recorded). Some clones in this sample may be carry-over from other donors' samples. The source material was cultured CD8+ T cells from PBMCs, sampled from culture after CMV antigen stimulation. The chain couples TRBV4-1 to TRBJ2-5; D is unclear. CDR3 sequence reads: CASSQDPTTYQETQYF. The CDR3 DNA follows: TGCGCCAGCAGCCAAGATCCGACAACGTACCAAGAGACCCAGTACTTC.